This T cell receptor beta chain came from a study of cytomegalovirus exposure and HLA in healthy donors. Study outcomes and limitations: In an earlier analysis, about 90% or about 30%: the productive usage of most TCR beta V segments.

Germline CDR1 is PRHDT and CDR2 is FYEKMQ (reference sequence). V was clipped by 6 bases and J by 6 bases; unmatched bases: 8. The length of the CDR3 is 14 residues. Amplification used 60 Vbeta primers and 13 Jbeta primers. Profiled with immunoSEQ multiplex PCR; TCRdb holds only in-frame clones, not every one. This sample has approximately 160,000 clones, with roughly four fifths found just once. Of note for this clone: Its target is not known.

The sequenced sample was PBMCs. The source is a man aged 18 to 30 in good health and CMV-seronegative. The gene calls are TRBV13 and TRBJ2-1; TRBD1 matches at 7 bases. The CDR3 loop reads CASRARQGVNEQFF. The CDR3 bases are TGTGCCAGCAGAGCAAGACAGGGCGTCAATGAGCAGTTCTTC. Filled out from reference TRBV13 and TRBJ2-1, the complete variable domain reads AAGVIQSPRHLIKEKRETATLKCYPIPRHDTVYWYQQGPGQDPQFLISFYEKMQSDKGSIPDRFSAQQFSDYHSELNMSSLELGDSALYFCASRARQGVNEQFFGPGTRLTVL.